Below, 14 T cell receptor beta chains from the same sample are listed, as sequenced in a study of cytomegalovirus exposure and HLA in healthy donors. PCR employed 60 Vbeta and 13 Jbeta primers. Clones were read by immunoSEQ multiplex PCR, and TCRdb kept only the in-frame ones, dropping some. The sample holds 120,000 to 150,000 clones, approximately 71% seen once. The sequenced material came from PBMCs. Every receptor here comes from a woman in her fifties or sixties in good health and CMV-seronegative.

The chain recombines TRBV7-8 with TRBJ1-2, with 10 bases lining up with TRBD1. Germline V lookup: CDR1 SGHVS, CDR2 FQNEAQ. V was clipped by 5 bases and J by 5 bases; unmatched bases: 5. The CDR3 runs to 14 residues. The CDR3: CASSLGQGGYGYTF. CDR3 sequence (DNA): TGTGCCAGCAGCCTCGGACAGGGGGGATATGGCTACACCTTC.

V and J are TRBV7-6 and TRBJ1-4; no definite D call. Germline V CDR1 and CDR2: SGHVS, FNYEAQ. The CDR3 runs to 15 residues. V lost 5 bases to trimming and J lost 7 bases, with 17 bases between them. CDR3: CASSPSSGYREKLFF. DNA for the CDR3: TGTGCCAGCAGCCCCTCCTCGGGGTACCGTGAAAAACTGTTTTTT.

This chain connects TRBV7-3 to TRBJ2-2; 8 bases fit TRBD2. CDR1 and CDR2 (germline): SGHTA, FQGTGA. V lost 5 bases to trimming and J lost 4 bases; unmatched junction nucleotides: 9. The CDR3 is 16 residues long. The chain's CDR3 is CASSKQRGGTTGELFF. The CDR3 region has the DNA TGTGCCAGCAGCAAACAACGGGGGGGGACCACCGGGGAGCTGTTTTTT.

This clone was recorded once. The chain has TRBV10-3 and TRBJ2-7; a weak D match, TRBD1 (5 bases). V was cut by 0 bases and J by 3 bases, with 12 bases left in between. CDR3 length: 15 amino acids. Per germline, CDR1 ENHRY and CDR2 SYGVKD. CDR3 region: CAISESGQGLYEQYF. In DNA form, the CDR3 reads TGTGCCATCAGTGAGTCCGGACAAGGCCTCTACGAGCAGTACTTC.

This clone was seen a handful of times. V is TRBV19 and J is TRBJ1-1; TRBD1 matches 7 bases. Trimming took 10 bases from V and 2 from J; bases not matched to a gene: 7. CDR1 is LNHDA, CDR2 SQIVND, per germline (reference sequence). There are 13 residues in the CDR3. DNA of the CDR3: TGTGCCACCGGGGACAGATCTAACACTGAAGCTTTCTTT. It yields the protein CATGDRSNTEAFF. Using reference TRBV19 and TRBJ1-1 for the parts outside the CDR3, the full variable domain is DGGITQSPKYLFRKEGQNVTLSCEQNLNHDAMYWYRQDPGQGLRLIYYSQIVNDFQKGDIAEGYSVSREKKESFPLTVTSAQKNPTAFYLCATGDRSNTEAFFGQGTRLTVV.

The chain links TRBV7-8 to TRBJ2-5, with D perhaps matching TRBD1 (6 bases). CDR3 size: 16 residues. Trimming cost V 2 bases and J 2 bases, with 15 bases left between them. The germline V gene has CDR1 SGHVS and CDR2 FQNEAQ. The CDR3 DNA reads as TGTGCCAGCAGCTTATGGGCTACAGGGTTGCAAGAGACCCAGTACTTC. Translation: CASSLWATGLQETQYF.

This clone appeared a few times. The chain carries TRBV9 and TRBJ1-1, with D perhaps matching TRBD1 (5 bases). Germline CDR1 SGDLS, CDR2 YYNGEE. The CDR3 runs to 14 residues. The ends were cut back, 1 base at V and 3 bases at J, with 10 bases in the middle. The CDR3 DNA sequence: TGTGCCAGCAGCGTAAACGACAGATACACTGAAGCTTTCTTT. Protein sequence: CASSVNDRYTEAFF. The full variable domain, completed using reference TRBV9 and TRBJ1-1, is DSGVTQTPKHLITATGQRVTLRCSPRSGDLSVYWYQQSLDQGLQFLIQYYNGEERAKGNILERFSAQQFPDLHSELNLSSLELGDSALYFCASSVNDRYTEAFFGQGTRLTVV.

The gene calls are TRBV27 and TRBJ1-5, with D tentatively TRBD1 (5 bases). Deletions cut 3 bases from V and 2 bases from J, with 11 bases between. CDR1 and CDR2 (germline): MNHEY, SMNVEV (reference sequence). The CDR3 is made up of 15 amino acids. The CDR3 DNA sequence: TGTGCCAGCAGTTTCCAGGGTTTGGGCAATCAGCCCCAGCATTTT. Translated: CASSFQGLGNQPQHF.

This clone was seen a handful of times. The CDR3 loop is CASSELGVGNTIYF. The CDR3 DNA is TGTGCCAGCAGTGAACTCGGGGTTGGAAACACCATATATTTT. The V gene is TRBV25-1, the J gene TRBJ1-3; D is uncertain. The CDR3 length is 14 residues. Germline V gene data show CDR1 as MGHDK and CDR2 as SYGVNS. V was pared by 2 bases and J by 3 bases, with 8 bases between.

The V gene is TRBV2, the J gene TRBJ1-2; D is perhaps TRBD1 (5 bases). The CDR3 is made up of 17 amino acids. The germline V gene has CDR1 SNHLY and CDR2 FYNNEI. Trimming stripped 4 bases from V and 3 bases from J, with 21 bases between. The CDR3 nucleotides read TGTGCCAGCAGTGTTTCGCTCGTGACGACAGAACACTATGGCTACACCTTC. Protein sequence: CASSVSLVTTEHYGYTF.

The chain uses TRBV11-2 and TRBJ2-1; 9 positions match TRBD2. This CDR3 has 17 residues. Trimming removed 5 bases from V and 0 bases from J; junction bases left unmatched: 8. Per germline, CDR1 SGHAT and CDR2 FQNNGV. In DNA form, the CDR3 reads TGTGCCAGCAGCCGGGCTAGCGGGACCAGCTCCTACAATGAGCAGTTCTTC. The encoded protein is CASSRASGTSSYNEQFF. Complete variable domain (other parts from reference TRBV11-2 and TRBJ2-1): EAGVAQSPRYKIIEKRQSVAFWCNPISGHATLYWYQQILGQGPKLLIQFQNNGVVDDSQLPKDRFSAERLKGVDSTLKIQPAKLEDSAVYLCASSRASGTSSYNEQFFGPGTRLTVL.

V usage is TRBV25-1 and J usage is TRBJ1-1; no clear D gene. Germline V gives CDR1 MGHDK, CDR2 SYGVNS. The CDR3 covers 14 residues. With 6 bases removed from V and 0 bases from J, the gap between germline ends came to 11 bases. CDR3 coding DNA: TGTGCCAGCAGATTCGTCGACTTGAACACTGAAGCTTTCTTT. This codes for CASRFVDLNTEAFF. The whole variable domain, filled in from reference TRBV25-1 and TRBJ1-1, reads EADIYQTPRYLVIGTGKKITLECSQTMGHDKMYWYQQDPGMELHLIHYSYGVNSTEKGDLSSESTVSRIRTEHFPLTLESARPSHTSQYLCASRFVDLNTEAFFGQGTRLTVV.

V gene TRBV6-6 combines with J gene TRBJ1-5; 7 positions agree with TRBD1. The CDR3 has 14 amino acids. Looked up from germline, CDR1 is MNHNY and CDR2 is SVGAGI (reference sequence). V shed 6 bases and J 4 bases; nucleotides not matched to a gene: 6. The CDR3, as DNA: TGTGCCAGCAGCCCTACGACAGGGAATCAGCCCCAGCATTTT. Translating it yields CASSPTTGNQPQHF.

This clone showed up just a few times. The gene calls are TRBV29-1 and TRBJ1-1; D gene unclear. V was pared by 2 bases and J by 5 bases, with 9 bases between. The CDR3 spans 12 residues. CDR1 is SQVTM, CDR2 ANQGSEA, per germline. This CDR3 reads CSVERAGTEAFF. CDR3 bases: TGCAGCGTTGAAAGGGCGGGTACTGAAGCTTTCTTT.